The T cell receptor beta chain under discussion was sequenced for a study of cytomegalovirus exposure and HLA in healthy donors. Primers for the PCR totalled 60 Vbeta and 13 Jbeta. Only in-frame clones appear in the TCRdb table, and some are missing; sequencing was by immunoSEQ multiplex PCR. The table has about 170,000 clones, roughly 73% seen once; the top ten hold around 3.2%. This CDR3 contains 16 residues. V was cut by 2 bases and J by 6 bases, with 17 bases left in between. Germline lookup yields CDR1 LGHNA and CDR2 YNFKEQ. Input material: PBMCs. The clonotype was recovered from a female donor in good health and CMV-seronegative. The rearrangement joins TRBV4-2 to TRBJ2-1, with a weak D call TRBD2 (6 bases). Written as DNA, the CDR3 is TGTGCCAGCAGCCAAACCCCGGGACTCCCCTTCAATGAGCAGTTCTTC. Protein sequence: CASSQTPGLPFNEQFF.